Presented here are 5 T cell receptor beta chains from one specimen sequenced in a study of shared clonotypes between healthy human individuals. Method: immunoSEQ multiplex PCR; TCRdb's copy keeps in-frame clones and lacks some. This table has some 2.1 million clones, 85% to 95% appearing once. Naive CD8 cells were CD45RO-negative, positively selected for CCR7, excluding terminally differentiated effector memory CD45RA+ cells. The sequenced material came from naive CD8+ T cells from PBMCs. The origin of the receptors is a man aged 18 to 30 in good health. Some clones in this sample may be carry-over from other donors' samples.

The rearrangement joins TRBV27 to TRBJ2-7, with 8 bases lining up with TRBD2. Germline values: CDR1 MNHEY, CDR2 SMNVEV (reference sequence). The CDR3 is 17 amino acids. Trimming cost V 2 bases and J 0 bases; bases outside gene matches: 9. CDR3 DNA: TGTGCCAGCAGTTTACTGGCCTTTAGCGGGACCTCCTACGAGCAGTACTTC. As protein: CASSLLAFSGTSYEQYF.

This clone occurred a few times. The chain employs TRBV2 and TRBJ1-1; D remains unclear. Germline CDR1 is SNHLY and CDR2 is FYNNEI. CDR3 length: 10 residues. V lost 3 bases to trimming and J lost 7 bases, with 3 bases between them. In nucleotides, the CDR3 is TGTGCCAGCAGTGAGCTTGAAGCTTTCTTT. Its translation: CASSELEAFF.

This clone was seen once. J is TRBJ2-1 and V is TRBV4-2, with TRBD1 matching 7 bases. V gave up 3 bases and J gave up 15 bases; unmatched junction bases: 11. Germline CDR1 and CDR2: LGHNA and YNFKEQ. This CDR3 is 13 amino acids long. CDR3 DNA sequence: TGTGCCAGCAGCCACGTTCGACAGGGTATAGGGTTCTTC. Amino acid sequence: CASSHVRQGIGFF.

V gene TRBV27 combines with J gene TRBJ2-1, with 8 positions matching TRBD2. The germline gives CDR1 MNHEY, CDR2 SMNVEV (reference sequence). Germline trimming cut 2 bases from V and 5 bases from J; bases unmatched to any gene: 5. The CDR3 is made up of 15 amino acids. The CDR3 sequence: CASSLTSGVNNEQFF. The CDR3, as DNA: TGTGCCAGCAGTTTAACTAGCGGTGTAAACAATGAGCAGTTCTTC.

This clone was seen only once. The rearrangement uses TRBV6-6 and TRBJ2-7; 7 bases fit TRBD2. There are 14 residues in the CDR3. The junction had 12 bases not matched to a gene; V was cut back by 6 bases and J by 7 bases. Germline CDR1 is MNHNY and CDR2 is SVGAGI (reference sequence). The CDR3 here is CASSPGLIVPEQYF. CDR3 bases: TGTGCCAGCAGCCCGGGACTAATTGTACCAGAGCAGTACTTC.